This T cell receptor (beta chain) was captured by sequencing in a study of T cells in Graves' hyperthyroidism and ophthalmopathy. Study conclusions and caveats: Blood also carried most thyroid clonotypes expanded above 0.001.

The CDR3 runs 15 residues. Per the germline V gene, CDR1 is MNHEY and CDR2 is SVGAGI. V lost 2 bases to trimming and J lost 0 bases, with 5 bases between them. RNA transcripts served as the template for amplifying TCR beta CDR3 regions. A first-round RT-PCR of the TCR CDR3 used the HTBI primer set. TCRdb re-derived calls from the multiplex PCR reads in MiXCR, one entry per CDR3 protein. Of roughly 640,000 distinct CDR3 sequences listed, more than 15% were seen once; the top ten hold 3% to 4%. Comment on this clonotype: Its antigen remains unidentified.

The rearrangement uses TRBV6-5 and TRBJ2-6; D is ambiguous. Source material: blood. The sequence was collected from a woman aged 40 to 50 with Graves' ophthalmopathy. CDR3 region: CASSYSNSGANVLTF. The CDR3 DNA is TGTGCCAGCAGTTACAGCAACTCTGGGGCCAACGTCCTGACTTTC.